The source of this T cell receptor beta chain is a study of blood T cell repertoires in COVID-19. Study in general: Acute-phase and convalescent COVID-19 samples originated in the United States, Italy and Spain. PBMCs, B-cell-depleted T cells, or T cells were the source of the cDNA or gDNA that made up the material.

Repertoires were generated with immunoSEQ multiplex PCR, while TCRdb's copy carries only in-frame clones and drops some. This sample carries fewer than 250,000 clones, roughly 86% of them seen once, and the ten largest clones take around 12%. This clone showed up just once. V lost 4 bases and J lost 5; bases outside the gene matches: 8. CDR3 length equals 15 residues. Germline lookup yields CDR1 SGHNT and CDR2 YENEEA. The sequenced sample was peripheral blood. The chain recombines TRBV11-3 with TRBJ2-5; 9 bases are shared with TRBD2. This sequence originates from a woman aged 35 to 49 with acute or convalescent COVID-19. CDR3 DNA sequence: TGTGCCAGCAGCTCCTTTAGCGGGAGCGATGAGACCCAGTACTTC. This sequence encodes CASSSFSGSDETQYF.